This T cell receptor beta chain was sequenced during a study of T cell repertoires in aging, cancer and after chemotherapy. Rearranged V-D-J TRB sequences were amplified with a mixed TRB-A/B primer pool. MiXCR was run by TCRdb on the multiplex PCR reads, yielding one entry per CDR3 protein. Altogether about 1,500 distinct CDR3 sequences are present, around 56% being singletons, with the ten largest covering 82%. The CDR3 runs 12 residues. The germline CDR1 and CDR2 sequences are SGHKS and YYEKEE (reference sequence). V shed 0 bases and J shed 6 bases, with 6 bases lying between them. On this clonotype itself: No antigen is known for it.

Peripheral blood genomic DNA, not sorted cells or RNA, was the template. The study, taken as a whole, reports: Age-matched healthy donors had significantly more diverse, less clonal blood TCR repertoires than untreated cancer patients.

The TCR was taken from a human donor with a blood cancer. The specimen sequenced was blood. The chain recombines TRBV5-5 with TRBJ1-1; a weak D match, TRBD1 (6 bases). DNA for the CDR3: TGTGCCAGCAGCTTGGGACAGGCTGAAGCTTTCTTT. Translated, it gives CASSLGQAEAFF.